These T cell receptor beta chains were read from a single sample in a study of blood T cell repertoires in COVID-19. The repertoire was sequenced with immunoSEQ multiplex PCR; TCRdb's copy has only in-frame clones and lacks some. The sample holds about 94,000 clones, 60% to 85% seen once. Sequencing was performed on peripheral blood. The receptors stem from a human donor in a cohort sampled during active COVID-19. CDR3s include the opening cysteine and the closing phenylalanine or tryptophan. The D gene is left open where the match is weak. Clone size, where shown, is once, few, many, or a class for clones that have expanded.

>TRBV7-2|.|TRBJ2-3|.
CASSLRYGGAIDTQYF
TGTGCCAGCAGCTTAAGATATGGGGGCGCGATAGATACGCAGTATTTT
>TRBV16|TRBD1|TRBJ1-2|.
CASSPTGGRYGYTF
TGTGCCAGCAGCCCAACAGGGGGCCGGTATGGCTACACCTTC
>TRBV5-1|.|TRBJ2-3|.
CASSLAPTSTDTQYF
TGCGCCAGCAGCTTGGCCCCGACTAGCACAGATACGCAGTATTTT
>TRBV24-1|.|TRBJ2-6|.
CATSEGGAPGANVLTF
TGTGCCACCAGTGAAGGGGGGGCGCCTGGGGCCAACGTCCTGACTTTC
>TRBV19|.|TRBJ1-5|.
CASSTQGNQPQHF
TGTGCCAGTAGTACCCAGGGCAATCAGCCCCAGCATTTT
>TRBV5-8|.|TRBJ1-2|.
CASSSYRTYGYTF
TGTGCCAGCAGCTCCTACAGGACCTATGGCTACACCTTC
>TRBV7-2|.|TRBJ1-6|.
CASSRDSPGNSPLHF
TGTGCCAGCAGCAGGGACTCACCGGGAAATTCACCCCTCCACTTT
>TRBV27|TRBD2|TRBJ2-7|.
CASSLAGGPNEQYF
TGTGCCAGCAGTTTAGCGGGAGGGCCCAACGAGCAGTACTTC
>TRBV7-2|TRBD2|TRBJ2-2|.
CASCTGGLAGGFGGELFF
TGTGCCAGCTGTACGGGGGGACTAGCGGGAGGATTCGGCGGGGAGCTGTTTTTT
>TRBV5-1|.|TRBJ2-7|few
CASSTERYEQYF
TGCGCCAGCAGCACTGAGCGCTACGAGCAGTACTTC
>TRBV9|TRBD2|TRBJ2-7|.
CASSAGLAGGPYEQYF
TGTGCCAGCAGCGCGGGACTAGCGGGAGGGCCGTACGAGCAGTACTTC
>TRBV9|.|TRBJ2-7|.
CASSVVGASSEQYF
TGTGCCAGCAGCGTAGTTGGAGCAAGCTCCGAGCAGTACTTC
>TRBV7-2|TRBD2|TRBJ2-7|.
CASSSGTSGSEQYF
TGTGCCAGCAGCTCGGGGACTAGCGGCTCCGAGCAGTACTTC
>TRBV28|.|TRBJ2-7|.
CASSSDRPPYEQYF
TGTGCCAGCAGTTCCGACAGGCCCCCCTACGAGCAGTACTTC
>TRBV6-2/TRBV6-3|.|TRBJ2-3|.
CASSPQTGRLTDTQYF
TGTGCCAGCAGTCCACAAACAGGACGTCTCACAGATACGCAGTATTTT
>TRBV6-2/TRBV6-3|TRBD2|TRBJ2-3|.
CASSYPTGTTSKDTQYF
TGTGCCAGCAGTTACCCGACCGGGACTACTTCAAAGGATACGCAGTATTTT
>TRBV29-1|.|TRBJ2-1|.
CSVIRVSYNEQFF
TGCAGCGTCATCCGGGTATCCTACAATGAGCAGTTCTTC
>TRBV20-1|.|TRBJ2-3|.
CSASYGTDTQYF
TGCAGTGCTAGTTATGGCACAGATACGCAGTATTTT
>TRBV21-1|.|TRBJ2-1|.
CASSKVAGQPSYNEQFF
TGTGCCAGCAGCAAAGTTGCGGGCCAGCCCTCCTACAATGAGCAGTTCTTC
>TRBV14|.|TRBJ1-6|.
CASSYRGGNSPLHF
TGTGCCAGCAGCTATCGGGGGGGTAATTCACCCCTCCACTTT
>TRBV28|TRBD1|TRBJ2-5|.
CASSSLTGGRETQYF
TGTGCCAGCAGTTCCTTGACAGGGGGCAGGGAGACCCAGTACTTC
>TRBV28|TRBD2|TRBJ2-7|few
CASSLRYVGLASYEQYF
TGTGCCAGCAGTCTAAGATACGTGGGACTAGCGTCCTACGAGCAGTACTTC
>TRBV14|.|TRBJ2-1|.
CASSQVPPGLLMSEQFF
TGTGCCAGCAGCCAAGTCCCACCGGGACTCCTGATGAGTGAGCAGTTCTTC
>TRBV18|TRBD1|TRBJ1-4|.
CASSPGTDEKLFF
TGTGCCAGCTCACCCGGGACAGATGAAAAACTGTTTTTT
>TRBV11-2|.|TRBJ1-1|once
CASSLDPHQSDFSAFF
TGTGCCAGCAGCTTAGATCCACACCAATCCGACTTTTCGGCTTTCTTT
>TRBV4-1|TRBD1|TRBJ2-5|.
CASSQSPLRQGQETQYF
TGCGCCAGCAGCCAATCACCACTCCGACAGGGCCAAGAGACCCAGTACTTC
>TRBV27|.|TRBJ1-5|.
CASSLHSGGPQHF
TGTGCCAGCAGTTTACACAGCGGGGGTCCCCAGCATTTT
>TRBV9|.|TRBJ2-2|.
CASSVSTNTGELFF
TGTGCCAGCAGCGTATCTACGAACACCGGGGAGCTGTTTTTT
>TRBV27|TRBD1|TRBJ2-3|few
CASSWGQGADTQYF
TGTGCCAGCAGTTGGGGACAGGGCGCAGATACGCAGTATTTT
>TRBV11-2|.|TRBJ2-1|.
CASSNLIDFNEQFF
TGTGCCAGCAGCAACCTCATAGATTTCAATGAGCAGTTCTTC
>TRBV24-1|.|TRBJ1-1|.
CATSGGGTTEAFF
TGTGCCACCAGTGGGGGGGGGACCACTGAAGCTTTCTTT
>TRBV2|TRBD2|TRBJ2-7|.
CASGDGGLAGVSEQYF
TGTGCCAGCGGGGACGGGGGGCTAGCGGGAGTCTCTGAGCAGTACTTC
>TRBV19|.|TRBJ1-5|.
CASSTEYSNQPQHF
TGTGCCAGTAGTACAGAATATAGCAATCAGCCCCAGCATTTT
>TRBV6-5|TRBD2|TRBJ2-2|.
CASAAGRTGELFF
TGTGCCAGCGCAGCGGGGCGCACCGGGGAGCTGTTTTTT
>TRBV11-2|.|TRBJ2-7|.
CASSKHLTGYGGDEQYF
TGTGCCAGCAGCAAACATTTGACAGGGTACGGCGGGGACGAGCAGTACTTC
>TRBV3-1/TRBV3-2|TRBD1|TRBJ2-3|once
CASSSRDRGTDTQYF
TGTGCCAGCAGCAGCCGGGACAGGGGCACAGATACGCAGTATTTT
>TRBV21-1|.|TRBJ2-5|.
CASSARTGIEETQYF
TGTGCCAGCAGCGCACGGACAGGGATAGAGGAGACCCAGTACTTC
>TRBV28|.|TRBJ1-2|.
CASSSRQGGYGYTF
TGTGCCAGCAGCTCTAGGCAGGGAGGGTATGGCTACACCTTC
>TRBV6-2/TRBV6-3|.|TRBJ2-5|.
CASSYGVADAQETQYF
TGTGCCAGCAGTTATGGGGTAGCGGATGCCCAAGAGACCCAGTACTTC
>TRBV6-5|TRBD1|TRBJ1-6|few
CASRGQAYNSPLHF
TGTGCCAGTCGGGGACAGGCCTATAATTCACCCCTCCACTTT
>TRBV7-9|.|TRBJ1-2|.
CASSDMRGSGYTF
TGTGCCAGCAGCGACATGCGCGGGTCTGGCTACACCTTC
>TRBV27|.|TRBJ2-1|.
CASSSRDTYNEQFF
TGTGCCAGCAGTTCCCGGGACACCTACAATGAGCAGTTCTTC
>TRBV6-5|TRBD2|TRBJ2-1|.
CASSSSGRASVKQFF
TGTGCCAGCAGTTCTAGCGGGAGGGCCTCAGTAAAGCAGTTCTTC
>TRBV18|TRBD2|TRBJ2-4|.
CASSISGKAKNIQYF
TGTGCCAGCTCCATAAGCGGGAAAGCCAAAAACATTCAGTACTTC
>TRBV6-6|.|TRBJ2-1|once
CASTEGNEQFF
TGTGCCAGCACAGAGGGCAATGAGCAGTTCTTC
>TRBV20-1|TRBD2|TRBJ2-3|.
CSASAPWASGSTDTQYF
TGCAGTGCTAGTGCCCCCTGGGCTAGCGGGAGCACAGATACGCAGTATTTT
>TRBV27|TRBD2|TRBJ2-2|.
CASRRVAGVNTGELFF
TGTGCCAGCCGCAGGGTGGCGGGGGTAAACACCGGGGAGCTGTTTTTT
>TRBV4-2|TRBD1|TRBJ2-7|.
CASSQGQGAYEFGEQYF
TGTGCCAGCAGTCAGGGACAGGGGGCTTATGAATTCGGCGAGCAGTACTTC
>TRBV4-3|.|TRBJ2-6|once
CASSQDRRARSGANVLTF
TGCGCCAGCAGCCAAGACCGGAGGGCGAGGTCTGGGGCCAACGTCCTGACTTTC
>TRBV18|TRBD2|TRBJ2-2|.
CASSPSAGGPGELFF
TGTGCCAGCTCACCCTCAGCGGGAGGGCCCGGGGAGCTGTTTTTT